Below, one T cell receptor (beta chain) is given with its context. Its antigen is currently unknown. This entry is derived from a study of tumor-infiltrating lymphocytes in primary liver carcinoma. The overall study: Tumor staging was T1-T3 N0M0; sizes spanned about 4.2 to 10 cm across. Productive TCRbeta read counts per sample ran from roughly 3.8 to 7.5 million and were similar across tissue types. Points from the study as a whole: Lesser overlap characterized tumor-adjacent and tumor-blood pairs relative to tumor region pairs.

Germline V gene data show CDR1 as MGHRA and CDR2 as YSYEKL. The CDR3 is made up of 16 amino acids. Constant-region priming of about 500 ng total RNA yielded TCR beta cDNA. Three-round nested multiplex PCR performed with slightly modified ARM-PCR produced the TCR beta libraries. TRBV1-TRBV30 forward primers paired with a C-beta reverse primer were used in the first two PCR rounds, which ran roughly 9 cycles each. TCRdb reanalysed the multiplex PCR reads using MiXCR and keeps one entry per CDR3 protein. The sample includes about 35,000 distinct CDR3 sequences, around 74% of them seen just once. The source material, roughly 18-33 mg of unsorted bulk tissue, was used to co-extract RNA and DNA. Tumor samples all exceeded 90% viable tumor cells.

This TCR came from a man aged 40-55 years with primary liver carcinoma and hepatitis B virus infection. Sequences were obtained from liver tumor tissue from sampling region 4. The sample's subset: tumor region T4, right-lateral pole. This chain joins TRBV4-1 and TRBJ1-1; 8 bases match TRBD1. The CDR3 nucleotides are TGCACCCGCAGCCAAGGTGACAGGGGAAGGGACGCTGAAGCTTTCTTT. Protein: CTRSQGDRGRDAEAFF.